The 6 T cell receptor beta chains listed next were all sequenced from one sample in a study of HIV-infected patients and healthy controls. The repertoire came from unfractionated whole blood and reflected all unsorted peripheral T cells. Alpha and beta constant-region primers primed reverse transcription of around 500 ng RNA. Separate chain-specific third strand synthesis with multiplexing indices produced the alpha and beta libraries. TCRdb reanalysed the 5' RACE reads using MiXCR and keeps one entry per CDR3 protein. In the table there are under 15,000 distinct CDR3 sequences, 5% to 6.5% of which are singletons. Sequenced: blood. The receptors here all came from an adult in good health.

This clonotype was seen at least ten times. V is TRBV9 and J is TRBJ1-2; tentative D call: TRBD1 (5 bases). The germline CDR1 and CDR2 sequences are SGDLS and YYNGEE. Deletions cut 0 bases from V and 4 bases from J, with 13 bases between. CDR3 size: 15 residues. CDR3 in amino acids: CASSVEVDDSYGYTF. The CDR3 DNA sequence: TGTGCCAGCAGCGTAGAGGTGGACGACAGCTATGGCTACACCTTC.

This clonotype qualifies as medium-sized. The rearrangement joins TRBV5-4 to TRBJ2-6; D may be TRBD1 (6 bases). Germline V gene lookup returns CDR1 SGHNT and CDR2 YYREEE (reference sequence). The CDR3 spans 17 residues. V shed 2 bases and J shed 2 bases, with 14 bases lying between them. The CDR3 protein is CASSLGGPRPGANVLTF. The CDR3 region has the DNA TGTGCCAGCAGCTTAGGGGGACCGCGCCCTGGGGCCAACGTCCTGACTTTC.

This clonotype came up many times. The V and J genes are TRBV4-2 and TRBJ2-2; D may be TRBD2 (5 bases). Germline CDR1 LGHNA, CDR2 YNFKEQ. This CDR3 is 16 amino acids long. V lost 6 bases, J lost 0 bases, and 14 bases lay in between. This CDR3 is CASSSGLQTNTGELFF. CDR3 DNA sequence: TGTGCCAGCAGTTCCGGACTCCAGACGAACACCGGGGAGCTGTTTTTT.

Ten or more counts support this clonotype. CDR3 coding DNA: TGTGCCAGCAGCCCACTAGCAACCGGGGAGCTGTTTTTT. Protein product: CASSPLATGELFF. This sequence joins TRBV9 and TRBJ2-2, with D possibly being TRBD2 (6 bases). Germline CDR1 and CDR2: SGDLS and YYNGEE. The CDR3 covers 13 residues. Trimming removed 4 bases from V and 5 bases from J, with 9 bases in between.

By proportion, this clonotype is medium-sized. The CDR3 DNA sequence: TGTGCCAGCAGCCCCCGAGGGACTAACTATGGCTACACCTTC. The encoded protein is CASSPRGTNYGYTF. The chain links TRBV3-1 to TRBJ1-2; D gene unclear. The CDR3 consists of 14 residues. Germline-derived CDR1 and CDR2 are LGHDT and YNNKEL (reference sequence). V was trimmed by 4 bases and J by 0 bases, leaving 9 bases between them. The whole variable domain, filled in from reference TRBV3-1 and TRBJ1-2, reads DTAVSQTPKYLVTQMGNDKSIKCEQNLGHDTMYWYKQDSKKFLKIMFSYNNKELIINETVPNRFSPKSPDKAHLNLHINSLELGDSAVYFCASSPRGTNYGYTFGSGTRLTVV.

This clonotype was recorded at least ten times. This chain connects TRBV20-1 to TRBJ1-4, with 9 bases that match TRBD1. CDR1 and CDR2 (germline): DFQATT, SNEGSKA (reference sequence). This CDR3 has 16 residues. The junction had 13 bases not matched to a gene; V was cut back by 6 bases and J by 5 bases. This CDR3 is CSASTADRGLNEKLFF. The CDR3 DNA reads as TGCAGTGCAAGCACCGCGGACAGGGGCCTGAATGAAAAACTGTTTTTT.